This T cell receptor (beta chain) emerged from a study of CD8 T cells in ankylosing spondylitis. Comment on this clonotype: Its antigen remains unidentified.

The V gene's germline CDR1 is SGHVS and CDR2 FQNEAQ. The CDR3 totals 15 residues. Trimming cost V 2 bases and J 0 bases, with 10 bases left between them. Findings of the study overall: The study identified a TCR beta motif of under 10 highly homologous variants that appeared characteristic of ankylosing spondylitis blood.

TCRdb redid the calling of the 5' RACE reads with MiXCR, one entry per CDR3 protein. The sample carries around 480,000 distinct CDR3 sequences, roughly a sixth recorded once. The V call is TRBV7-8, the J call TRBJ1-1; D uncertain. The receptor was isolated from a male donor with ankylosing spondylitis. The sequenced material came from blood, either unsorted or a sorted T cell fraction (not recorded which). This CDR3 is CASSLRAAVNTEAFF. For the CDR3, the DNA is TGTGCCAGCAGCTTAAGGGCAGCGGTGAACACTGAAGCTTTCTTT. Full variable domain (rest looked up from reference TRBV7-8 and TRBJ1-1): GAGVSQSPRYKVAKRGQDVALRCDPISGHVSLFWYQQALGQGPEFLTYFQNEAQLDKSGLPSDRFFAERPEGSVSTLKIQRTQQEDSAVYLCASSLRAAVNTEAFFGQGTRLTVV.